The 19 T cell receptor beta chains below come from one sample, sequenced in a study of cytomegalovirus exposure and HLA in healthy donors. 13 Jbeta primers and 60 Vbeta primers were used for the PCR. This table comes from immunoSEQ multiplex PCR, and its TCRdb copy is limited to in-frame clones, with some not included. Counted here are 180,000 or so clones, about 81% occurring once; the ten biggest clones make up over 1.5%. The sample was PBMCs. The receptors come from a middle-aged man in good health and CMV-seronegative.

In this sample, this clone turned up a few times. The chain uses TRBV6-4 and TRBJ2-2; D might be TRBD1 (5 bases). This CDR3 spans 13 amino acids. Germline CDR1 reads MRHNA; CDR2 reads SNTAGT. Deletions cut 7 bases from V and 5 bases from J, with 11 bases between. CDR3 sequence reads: CASTGRGTGELFF. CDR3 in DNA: TGTGCCAGCACCGGAAGGGGAACCGGGGAGCTGTTTTTT.

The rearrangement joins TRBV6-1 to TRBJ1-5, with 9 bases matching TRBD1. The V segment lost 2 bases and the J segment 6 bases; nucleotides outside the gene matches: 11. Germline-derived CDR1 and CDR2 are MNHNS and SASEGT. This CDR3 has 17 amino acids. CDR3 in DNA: TGTGCCAGCAGTGAATGGGGGACAGGGCCGCCGGGTCAGCCCCAGCATTTT. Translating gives CASSEWGTGPPGQPQHF.

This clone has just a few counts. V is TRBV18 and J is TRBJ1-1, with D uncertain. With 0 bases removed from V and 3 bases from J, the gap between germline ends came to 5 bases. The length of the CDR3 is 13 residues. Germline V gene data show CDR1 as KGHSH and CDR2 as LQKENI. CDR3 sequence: CASSPPSYTEAFF. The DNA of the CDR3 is TGTGCCAGCTCACCACCGTCTTACACTGAAGCTTTCTTT.

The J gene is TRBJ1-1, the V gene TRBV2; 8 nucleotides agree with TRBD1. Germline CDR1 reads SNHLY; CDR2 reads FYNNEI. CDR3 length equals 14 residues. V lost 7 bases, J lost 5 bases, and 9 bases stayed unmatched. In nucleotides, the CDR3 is TGTGCCAGCAATAACGGACAGGGATCAACTGAAGCTTTCTTT. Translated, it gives CASNNGQGSTEAFF.

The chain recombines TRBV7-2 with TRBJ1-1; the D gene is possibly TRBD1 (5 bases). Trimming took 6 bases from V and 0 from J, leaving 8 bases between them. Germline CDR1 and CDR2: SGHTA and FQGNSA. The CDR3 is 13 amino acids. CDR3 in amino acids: CASRWGVNTEAFF. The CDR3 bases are TGTGCCAGCAGATGGGGGGTGAACACTGAAGCTTTCTTT.

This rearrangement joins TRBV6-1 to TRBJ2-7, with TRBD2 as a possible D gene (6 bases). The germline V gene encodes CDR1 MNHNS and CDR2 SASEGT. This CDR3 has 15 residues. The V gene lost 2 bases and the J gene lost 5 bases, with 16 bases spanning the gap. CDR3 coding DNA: TGTGCCAGCAGTGAATGGGCGGGGAGGTTCAACGAGCAGTACTTC. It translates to CASSEWAGRFNEQYF.

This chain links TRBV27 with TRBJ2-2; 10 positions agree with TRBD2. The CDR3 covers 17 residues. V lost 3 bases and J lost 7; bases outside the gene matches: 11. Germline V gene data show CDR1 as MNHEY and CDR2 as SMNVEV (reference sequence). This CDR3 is CASSLPSGGSGVGELFF. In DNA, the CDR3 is TGTGCCAGCAGTTTGCCTAGCGGGGGTTCTGGGGTCGGGGAGCTGTTTTTT.

The CDR3 here is CASSPPGQSFSGNTIYF. In DNA, the CDR3 is TGTGCCAGCAGCCCCCCGGGACAGTCTTTCTCTGGAAACACCATATATTTT. The chain combines TRBV7-3 with TRBJ1-3; 7 positions match TRBD1. CDR1 is SGHTA, CDR2 FQGTGA, per germline. CDR3 length equals 17 residues. The junction had 10 bases not matched to a gene; V was cut back by 5 bases and J by 0 bases.

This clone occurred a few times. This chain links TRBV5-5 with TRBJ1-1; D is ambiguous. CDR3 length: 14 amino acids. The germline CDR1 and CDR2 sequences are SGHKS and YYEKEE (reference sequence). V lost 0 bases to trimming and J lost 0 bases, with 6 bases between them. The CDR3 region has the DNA TGTGCCAGCAGCTTGGGAGGGTTGAACACTGAAGCTTTCTTT. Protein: CASSLGGLNTEAFF.

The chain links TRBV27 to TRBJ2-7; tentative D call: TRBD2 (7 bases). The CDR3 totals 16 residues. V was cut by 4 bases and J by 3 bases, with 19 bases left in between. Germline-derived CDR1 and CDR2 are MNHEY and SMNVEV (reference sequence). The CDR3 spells CASSSGGGETNYEQYF. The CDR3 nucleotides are TGTGCCAGCAGTTCTGGGGGGGGCGAAACTAACTACGAGCAGTACTTC.

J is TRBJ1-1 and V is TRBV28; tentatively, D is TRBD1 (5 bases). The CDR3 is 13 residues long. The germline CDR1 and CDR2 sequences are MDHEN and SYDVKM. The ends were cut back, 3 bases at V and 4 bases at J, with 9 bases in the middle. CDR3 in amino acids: CASSLIQVTEAFF. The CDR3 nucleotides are TGTGCCAGCAGTTTGATACAGGTCACTGAAGCTTTCTTT.

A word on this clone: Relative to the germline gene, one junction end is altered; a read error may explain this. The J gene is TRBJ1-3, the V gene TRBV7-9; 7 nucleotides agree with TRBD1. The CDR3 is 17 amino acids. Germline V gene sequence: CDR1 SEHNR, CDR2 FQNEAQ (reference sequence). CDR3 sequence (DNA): TGTTCCAGCAGCCCATTAGGACAGGTCTTCTCTGGAAACACCATATATTTT. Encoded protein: CSSSPLGQVFSGNTIYF.

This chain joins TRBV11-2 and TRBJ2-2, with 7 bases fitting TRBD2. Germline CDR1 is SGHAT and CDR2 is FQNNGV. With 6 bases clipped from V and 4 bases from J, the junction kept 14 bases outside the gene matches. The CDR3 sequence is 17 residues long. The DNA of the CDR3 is TGTGCCAGCAGTCCAGGCACGGGCGGGAGAGTCACCGGGGAGCTGTTTTTT. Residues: CASSPGTGGRVTGELFF.

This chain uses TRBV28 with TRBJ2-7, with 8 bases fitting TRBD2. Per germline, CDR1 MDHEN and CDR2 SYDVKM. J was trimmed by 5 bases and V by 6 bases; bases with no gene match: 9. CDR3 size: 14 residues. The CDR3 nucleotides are TGTGCCAGCAGCAAATTAGCGGGACGGGACGAGCAGTACTTC. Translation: CASSKLAGRDEQYF.

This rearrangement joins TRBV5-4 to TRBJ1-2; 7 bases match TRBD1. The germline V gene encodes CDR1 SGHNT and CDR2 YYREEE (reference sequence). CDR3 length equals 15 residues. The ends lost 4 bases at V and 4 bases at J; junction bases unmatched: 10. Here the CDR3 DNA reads TGTGCCAGCAGCCCATGGACAGGTAGTGGCTATGGCTACACCTTC. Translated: CASSPWTGSGYGYTF. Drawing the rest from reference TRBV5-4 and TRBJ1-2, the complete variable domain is ETGVTQSPTHLIKTRGQQVTLRCSSQSGHNTVSWYQQALGQGPQFIFQYYREEENGRGNFPPRFSGLQFPNYSSELNVNALELDDSALYLCASSPWTGSGYGYTFGSGTRLTVV.

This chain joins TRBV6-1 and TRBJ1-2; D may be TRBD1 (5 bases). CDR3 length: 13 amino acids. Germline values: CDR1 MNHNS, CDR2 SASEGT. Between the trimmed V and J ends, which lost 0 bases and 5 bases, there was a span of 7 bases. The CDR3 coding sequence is TGTGCCAGCAGTGAAGCGGGGGGGTATGGCTACACCTTC. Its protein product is CASSEAGGYGYTF.

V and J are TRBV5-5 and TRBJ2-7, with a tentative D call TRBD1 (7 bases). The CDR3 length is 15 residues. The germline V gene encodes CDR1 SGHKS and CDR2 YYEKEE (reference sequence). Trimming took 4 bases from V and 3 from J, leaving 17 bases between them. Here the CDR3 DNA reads TGTGCCAGCAGCCACGCGGGACAGTTGGTCTACGAGCAGTACTTC. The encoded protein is CASSHAGQLVYEQYF.

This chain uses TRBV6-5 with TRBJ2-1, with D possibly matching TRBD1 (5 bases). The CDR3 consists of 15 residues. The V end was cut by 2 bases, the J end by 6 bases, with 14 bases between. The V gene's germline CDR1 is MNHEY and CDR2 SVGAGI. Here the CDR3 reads CASSYTRTRGNEQFF. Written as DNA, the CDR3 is TGTGCCAGCAGTTACACCCGGACAAGGGGCAATGAGCAGTTCTTC.

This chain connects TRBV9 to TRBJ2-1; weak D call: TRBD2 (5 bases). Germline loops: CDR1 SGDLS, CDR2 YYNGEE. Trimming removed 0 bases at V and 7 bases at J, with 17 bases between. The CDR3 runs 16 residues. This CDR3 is CASSVDPTRSGNEQFF. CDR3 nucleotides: TGTGCCAGCAGCGTAGATCCCACCAGATCGGGGAATGAGCAGTTCTTC.